A single sample is the source of the 26 T cell receptor beta chains below, sequenced in a study of blood T cell repertoires in COVID-19. Clones were sequenced by immunoSEQ multiplex PCR, and TCRdb holds only the in-frame ones, with some missing. The table lists hundreds of thousands of clones, over 75% of them singletons. The sample was PBMCs or T cells enriched from blood (not recorded which). These receptors all stem from a man younger than 40 with acute COVID-19.

CDR3 amino acids: CASSLTNSRATEAGQAFF. The CDR3, as DNA: TGTGCCAGCAGCTTAACGAACTCAAGGGCCACTGAAGCGGGTCAAGCTTTCTTT. V gene TRBV11-2 combines with J gene TRBJ1-1; no reliable D call. The germline V gene encodes CDR1 SGHAT and CDR2 FQNNGV. Deletions cut 2 bases from V and 9 bases from J, with 28 bases between. This CDR3 is built from 18 residues.

The chain combines TRBV18 with TRBJ1-2; TRBD1 matches 9 bases. CDR3 length equals 15 residues. Germline assignment: CDR1 KGHSH and CDR2 LQKENI. With 6 bases clipped from V and 9 bases from J, the junction kept 14 bases outside the gene matches. In DNA, the CDR3 is TGTGCCAGCTCCTTGGGAATGCCGGGACAGGGAAGCTACACCTTC. Translating it yields CASSLGMPGQGSYTF.

This chain uses TRBV7-9 with TRBJ2-1; D is perhaps TRBD2 (6 bases). The V gene's germline CDR1 is SEHNR and CDR2 FQNEAQ (reference sequence). This CDR3 has 15 residues. The germline V and J ends were trimmed by 2 bases and 4 bases, with 12 bases remaining between them. The CDR3 DNA sequence: TGTGCCAGCAGCTTATTTAGGACTACGTACAATGAGCAGTTCTTC. It is translated as CASSLFRTTYNEQFF. Looking up the rest from reference TRBV7-9 and TRBJ2-1 gives the full variable domain: DTGVSQNPRHKITKRGQNVTFRCDPISEHNRLYWYRQTLGQGPEFLTYFQNEAQLEKSRLLSDRFSAERPKGSFSTLEIQRTEQGDSAMYLCASSLFRTTYNEQFFGPGTRLTVL.

The genes are TRBV2 and TRBJ1-4, with a weak D call TRBD1 (6 bases). CDR3 length: 14 amino acids. CDR1 is SNHLY and CDR2 is FYNNEI in the germline V gene. Between the trimmed V and J ends, which lost 6 bases and 2 bases, there was a span of 10 bases. CDR3 nucleotide sequence: TGTGCCAGCAGCCGGACAGCGACTAATGAAAAACTGTTTTTT. Translation: CASSRTATNEKLFF.

V and J are TRBV7-9 and TRBJ1-2; a possible D gene is TRBD1 (6 bases). CDR3 length: 15 amino acids. The germline gives CDR1 SEHNR, CDR2 FQNEAQ (reference sequence). Trimming cost V 5 bases and J 4 bases, with 17 bases left between them. CDR3 loop: CASSLMTGRSYGYTF. The DNA for the CDR3 is TGTGCCAGCAGCCTGATGACAGGCCGATCCTATGGCTACACCTTC.

The chain links TRBV13 to TRBJ2-5, with a possible D match to TRBD2 (6 bases). Germline values: CDR1 PRHDT, CDR2 FYEKMQ (reference sequence). The V end was cut by 2 bases, the J end by 1 base, with 11 bases between. This CDR3 is built from 15 residues. CDR3 amino acids: CASSLRRGTQETQYF. In DNA, the CDR3 is TGTGCCAGCAGCTTACGACGGGGGACCCAAGAGACCCAGTACTTC.

The CDR3 protein is CAVDGRVSYEQYF. The CDR3 bases are TGTGCCGTCGACGGGCGGGTTTCCTACGAGCAGTACTTC. The rearrangement joins TRBV7-9 to TRBJ2-7, with TRBD2 as a possible D gene (5 bases). Trimming pared 11 bases from V and 1 base from J, leaving 15 bases between. Germline V gene sequence: CDR1 SEHNR, CDR2 FQNEAQ (reference sequence). The CDR3 extends over 13 amino acids.

This chain connects TRBV18 to TRBJ1-6; maybe TRBD1 (6 bases). CDR3 length equals 16 residues. Per the germline V gene, CDR1 is KGHSH and CDR2 is LQKENI. The germline V and J ends were trimmed by 6 bases and 8 bases, with 20 bases remaining between them. DNA of the CDR3: TGTGCCAGCTCTCGGACAGAGCGACCTATCGATTCACCCCTCCACTTT. The encoded protein is CASSRTERPIDSPLHF.

This clone was counted only a few times. The rearrangement links TRBV15 to TRBJ1-2; D gene ambiguous. Germline lookup yields CDR1 LNHNV and CDR2 YYDKDF (reference sequence). V gave up 0 bases and J gave up 5 bases, with 16 bases separating them. The CDR3 is 16 residues long. The DNA for the CDR3 is TGTGCCACCAGCAGAGATCGATCAACACGTCTTTATGGCTACACCTTC. Its translation is CATSRDRSTRLYGYTF.

This clone was picked up many times. The rearrangement links TRBV7-9 to TRBJ2-7; D is unclear. Trimming removed 5 bases from V and 2 bases from J, with 13 bases in between. The CDR3 length is 14 residues. The germline gives CDR1 SEHNR, CDR2 FQNEAQ (reference sequence). This CDR3 reads CASSPLVSPYEQYF. CDR3 sequence (DNA): TGTGCCAGCAGCCCTCTAGTTTCCCCCTACGAGCAGTACTTC. Complete variable domain (other parts from reference TRBV7-9 and TRBJ2-7): DTGVSQNPRHKITKRGQNVTFRCDPISEHNRLYWYRQTLGQGPEFLTYFQNEAQLEKSRLLSDRFSAERPKGSFSTLEIQRTEQGDSAMYLCASSPLVSPYEQYFGPGTRLTVT.

For this clone: Different DNA sequences within this sample yield the same CDR3. The chain has TRBV18 and TRBJ2-7; tentatively, D is TRBD1 (5 bases). V was shortened by 6 bases and J by 4 bases, with 16 bases between the two germline ends. The germline V gene encodes CDR1 KGHSH and CDR2 LQKENI. The CDR3 length is 14 residues. The CDR3 coding sequence is TGTGCCAGCTCTCCCAGGGATTCCGGATACGAGCAGTACTTC. Protein sequence: CASSPRDSGYEQYF.

Only a few counts were recorded for this clone. This chain connects TRBV5-4 to TRBJ2-3; 9 bases fit TRBD2. J lost 5 bases, V lost 0 bases, and 4 bases had no gene match. Germline CDR1 and CDR2: SGHNT and YYREEE (reference sequence). This CDR3 comprises 15 residues. CDR3 protein: CASSLAGGGVDTQYF. In DNA form, the CDR3 reads TGTGCCAGCAGCTTGGCTGGCGGGGGGGTAGATACGCAGTATTTT.

The V call is TRBV3-1 (or the pseudogene TRBV3-2), the J call TRBJ1-1; TRBD1 aligns across 7 bases. With V trimmed by 4 bases and J by 4 bases, 3 bases remained unmatched. Looked up from germline, CDR1 is LGHDT and CDR2 is YNNKEL (reference sequence). The CDR3 is 13 amino acids. The CDR3 region is CASSLDRATEAFF. CDR3 DNA: TGTGCCAGCAGCCTTGACAGGGCCACTGAAGCTTTCTTT.

The chain links TRBV7-9 to TRBJ1-5; D is possibly TRBD1 (5 bases). The germline V gene encodes CDR1 SEHNR and CDR2 FQNEAQ (reference sequence). This CDR3 spans 16 amino acids. V lost 5 bases to trimming and J lost 0 bases, with 14 bases between them. CDR3 bases: TGTGCCAGCAGCGGAGGGACTCTATATAGCAATCAGCCCCAGCATTTT. This sequence encodes CASSGGTLYSNQPQHF. Complete variable domain (other parts from reference TRBV7-9 and TRBJ1-5): DTGVSQNPRHKITKRGQNVTFRCDPISEHNRLYWYRQTLGQGPEFLTYFQNEAQLEKSRLLSDRFSAERPKGSFSTLEIQRTEQGDSAMYLCASSGGTLYSNQPQHFGDGTRLSIL.

The chain carries TRBV28 and TRBJ2-7; TRBD1 agrees at 9 bases. The J segment lost 0 bases and the V segment lost 5 bases, leaving 8 bases of the junction unmatched. Germline values: CDR1 MDHEN, CDR2 SYDVKM. The CDR3 consists of 16 residues. CDR3 residues: CASSLRPGQGSYEQYF. The CDR3 coding sequence is TGTGCCAGCAGTCTTCGTCCGGGACAGGGCTCCTACGAGCAGTACTTC. The full variable domain, in which reference TRBV28 and TRBJ2-7 provide the parts outside the CDR3, is DVKVTQSSRYLVKRTGEKVFLECVQDMDHENMFWYRQDPGLGLRLIYFSYDVKMKEKGDIPEGYSVSREKKERFSLILESASTNQTSMYLCASSLRPGQGSYEQYFGPGTRLTVT.

V and J are TRBV16 and TRBJ1-5; 8 bases are a match to TRBD1. This CDR3 is 14 amino acids long. The germline V gene has CDR1 KGHSY and CDR2 FQNENV. The V gene end was trimmed by 8 bases and the J gene end by 3 bases; junction bases not matched to a gene: 6. The CDR3 protein is CASGPGQDNQPQHF. CDR3 in DNA: TGTGCCAGCGGACCGGGACAGGACAATCAGCCCCAGCATTTT.

J is TRBJ1-2 and V is TRBV4-2; 7 bases map to TRBD1. J lost 3 bases, V lost 1 base, and 5 bases had no gene match. From germline, CDR1 is LGHNA and CDR2 YNFKEQ. CDR3 length equals 15 residues. The CDR3 spells CASSQVSGTDYGYTF. DNA for the CDR3: TGTGCCAGCAGCCAAGTGTCCGGGACAGACTATGGCTACACCTTC.

The chain links TRBV19 to TRBJ2-5, with D tentatively TRBD1 (6 bases). CDR1 is LNHDA and CDR2 is SQIVND in the germline V gene (reference sequence). The CDR3 consists of 14 residues. V shed 3 bases and J shed 3 bases, with 11 bases lying between them. The CDR3 loop reads CASSMGHGKETQYF. CDR3 DNA sequence: TGTGCCAGTAGTATGGGACACGGGAAAGAGACCCAGTACTTC.

A few counts support this clone. This sequence joins TRBV7-3 and TRBJ1-2; 7 bases match TRBD1. This CDR3 contains 16 residues. Germline CDR1 SGHTA, CDR2 FQGTGA. V trimming: 1 base; J trimming: 2 bases; junction bases outside the gene matches: 7. This chain's CDR3 is CASSLIGGSPNYGYTF. The CDR3 region has the DNA TGTGCCAGCAGCTTAATAGGGGGCAGTCCGAACTATGGCTACACCTTC.

The chain is built from TRBV5-4 and TRBJ2-1, with TRBD2 matching over 10 bases. This CDR3 region has 16 residues. The junction had 8 bases not matched to a gene; V was cut back by 3 bases and J by 5 bases. Germline values: CDR1 SGHNT, CDR2 YYREEE (reference sequence). The CDR3 sequence: CASSSRLAGRNNEQFF. DNA of the CDR3: TGTGCCAGCAGCTCGAGACTAGCGGGCCGGAACAATGAGCAGTTCTTC.

The CDR3 coding sequence is TGTGCCAGCAGCACCCGGGAGGAGGCCTACACCTTC. It encodes CASSTREEAYTF. The rearrangement uses TRBV9 and TRBJ1-2; unclear D gene. This CDR3 region has 12 residues. Germline V lookup: CDR1 SGDLS, CDR2 YYNGEE. Trimming cost V 4 bases and J 10 bases, with 14 bases left between them.

The rearrangement joins TRBV29-1 to TRBJ1-2; 7 bases agree with TRBD1. The CDR3 covers 15 residues. V lost 4 bases to trimming and J lost 2 bases; unmatched junction nucleotides: 10. In germline, CDR1 is SQVTM, CDR2 ANQGSEA. CDR3 sequence (DNA): TGCAGCGTTGCCCCTGTGACAGGGCGGAACTATGGCTACACCTTC. It translates to CSVAPVTGRNYGYTF.

In this sample, this clone turned up once. This rearrangement joins TRBV5-5 to TRBJ2-5; TRBD2 aligns across 10 bases. Trimming at V came to 6 bases and at J to 4 bases, leaving 9 bases not matched to a gene. The germline CDR1 and CDR2 sequences are SGHKS and YYEKEE (reference sequence). The CDR3 runs to 15 residues. This CDR3 reads CASTERGGRRETQYF. The DNA of the CDR3 is TGTGCCAGCACCGAGCGGGGGGGCCGTAGAGAGACCCAGTACTTC.

V and J are TRBV7-3 and TRBJ1-1; D gene ambiguous. Trimming stripped 6 bases from V and 3 bases from J, with 11 bases between. Germline V gene data show CDR1 as SGHTA and CDR2 as FQGTGA. The CDR3 spans 13 residues. CDR3 amino acids: CASRKREDTEAFF. CDR3 bases: TGTGCCAGCAGAAAAAGGGAGGACACTGAAGCTTTCTTT. The full variable domain, in which reference TRBV7-3 and TRBJ1-1 provide the parts outside the CDR3, is GAGVSQTPSNKVTEKGKYVELRCDPISGHTALYWYRQSLGQGPEFLIYFQGTGAADDSGLPNDRFFAVRPEGSVSTLKIQRTERGDSAVYLCASRKREDTEAFFGQGTRLTVV.

V and J are TRBV7-3 and TRBJ2-1; 9 bases are shared with TRBD2. The CDR3 extends over 14 amino acids. After removal of 2 bases from V and 7 bases from J, the junction contained 3 bases not matched to a gene. The germline V gene has CDR1 SGHTA and CDR2 FQGTGA. The DNA for the CDR3 is TGTGCCAGCAGCTTAGTAGCGGGGGTTAATGAGCAGTTCTTC. Residues: CASSLVAGVNEQFF.

This clone showed up just a few times. The genes are TRBV2 and TRBJ1-5; D possibly corresponds to TRBD1 (6 bases). CDR3 length: 14 residues. Trimming pared 3 bases from V and 7 bases from J, leaving 13 bases between. Germline CDR1 reads SNHLY; CDR2 reads FYNNEI. CDR3 DNA sequence: TGTGCCAGCAGTGATGGGGGGGCGGCACAGCCCCAGCATTTT. Translating gives CASSDGGAAQPQHF. Combining the CDR3 with reference TRBV2 and TRBJ1-5 gives the whole variable domain EPEVTQTPSHQVTQMGQEVILRCVPISNHLYFYWYRQILGQKVEFLVSFYNNEISEKSEIFDDQFSVERPDGSNFTLKIRSTKLEDSAMYFCASSDGGAAQPQHFGDGTRLSIL.